This TCR beta chain was sequenced for a study of B cell selection in AIRE deficiency. Study-wide findings and caveats: Healthy Tconv contained about 35% of shared healthy Treg sequences; only TCRbeta sequenced. CDR3s were shorter in shared Treg sequences, reflecting few non-templated nucleotide insertions. Patient Tconv cells held roughly 28% of Treg sequences shared by healthy donors.

Regulatory T cells were sorted as CD4+CD25hiCD127low/negative cells. In regard to this clone: Its antigen remains unidentified.

Germline assignment: CDR1 GTSNPN and CDR2 SVGIG (reference sequence). CDR3 length: 13 residues. V was clipped by 8 bases and J by 3 bases; unmatched bases: 6. In the study's own analysis: Patients' Tregs yielded 45,000 to 60,000 distinct TCRbeta sequences; donors' 85,000 to 100,000. Sequenced by immunoSEQ multiplex PCR; TCRdb stores in-frame clones only, minus some. That table supplies the V and J calls and clone size; D and trimming were determined from the DNA. The table has about 14,000 clones, about 93% seen once. Sequencing was done on a sample of Tregs sorted from PBMCs. This rearrangement joins TRBV30 to TRBJ2-3; 9 bases are a match to TRBD1. The source is a human donor with AIRE deficiency. DNA of the CDR3: TGTGCCGGACAGGGGACCGAGACAGATACGCAGTATTTT. This sequence encodes CAGQGTETDTQYF. Looking up the rest from reference TRBV30 and TRBJ2-3 gives the full variable domain: SQTIHQWPATLVQPVGSPLSLECTVEGTSNPNLYWYRQAAGRGLQLLFYSVGIGQISSEVPQNLSASRPQDRQFILSSKKLLLSDSGFYLCAGQGTETDTQYFGPGTRLTVL.